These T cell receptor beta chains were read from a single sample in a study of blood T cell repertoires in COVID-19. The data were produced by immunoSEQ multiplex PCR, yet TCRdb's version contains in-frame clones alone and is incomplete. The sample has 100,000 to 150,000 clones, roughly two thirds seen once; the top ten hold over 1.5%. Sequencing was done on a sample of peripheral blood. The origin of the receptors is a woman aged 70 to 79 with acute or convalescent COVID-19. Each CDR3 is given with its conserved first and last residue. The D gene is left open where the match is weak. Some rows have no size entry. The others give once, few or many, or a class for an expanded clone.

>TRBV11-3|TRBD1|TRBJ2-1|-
CASSPGQGKSSYNEQFF
TGTGCCAGCAGCCCAGGACAGGGAAAGAGCTCCTACAATGAGCAGTTCTTC
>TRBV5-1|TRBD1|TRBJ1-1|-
CASSLRSGGLNTEAFF
TGCGCCAGCAGCTTGCGGTCAGGGGGATTGAACACTGAAGCTTTCTTT
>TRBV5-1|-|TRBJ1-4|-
CASSRDRFTNEKLFF
TGCGCCAGCAGCAGAGACAGGTTCACTAATGAAAAACTGTTTTTT
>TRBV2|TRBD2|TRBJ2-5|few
CASTAGGYQETQYF
TGTGCCAGCACCGCGGGGGGGTACCAAGAGACCCAGTACTTC
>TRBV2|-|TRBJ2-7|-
CASGWRAYEQYF
TGTGCCAGCGGCTGGAGGGCCTACGAGCAGTACTTC
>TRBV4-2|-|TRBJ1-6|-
CASSPGHGNSPLHF
TGTGCCAGCAGCCCCGGACACGGTAATTCACCCCTCCACTTT
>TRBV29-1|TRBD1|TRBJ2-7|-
CSAGQGGEQYF
TGCAGCGCCGGACAGGGCGGGGAGCAGTACTTC
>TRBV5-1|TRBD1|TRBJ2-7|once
CASSLFFGTGAPYEQYF
TGCGCCAGCAGCTTGTTTTTCGGGACAGGGGCTCCCTACGAGCAGTACTTC
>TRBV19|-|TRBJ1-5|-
CASSATGSQPQHF
TGTGCCAGTAGTGCTACAGGGTCCCAGCCCCAGCATTTT
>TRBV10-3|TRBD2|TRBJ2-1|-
CAISEGLAGGSYNEQFF
TGTGCCATCAGTGAGGGACTAGCGGGAGGTTCGTACAATGAGCAGTTCTTC
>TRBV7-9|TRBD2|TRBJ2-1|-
CASSLARARGLAGHNEQFF
TGTGCCAGCAGCTTAGCGAGGGCTCGGGGGCTAGCGGGACACAATGAGCAGTTCTTC
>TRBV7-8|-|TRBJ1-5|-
CASSLEQSNQPQHF
TGTGCCAGCAGCTTAGAACAGAGCAATCAGCCCCAGCATTTT
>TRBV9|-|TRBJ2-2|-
CASSVGGRGGELFF
TGTGCCAGCAGCGTAGGGGGGCGAGGCGGGGAGCTGTTTTTT
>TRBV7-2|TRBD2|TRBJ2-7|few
CASSVGGSSYEQYF
TGTGCCAGCAGCGTGGGGGGGAGCTCCTACGAGCAGTACTTC
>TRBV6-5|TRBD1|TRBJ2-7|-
CASSYRDRGYEQYF
TGTGCCAGCAGTTACAGGGACAGGGGCTACGAGCAGTACTTC
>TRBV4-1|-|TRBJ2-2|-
CASSLRTTVGELFF
TGCGCCAGCAGCCTCAGAACAACAGTGGGGGAGCTGTTTTTT
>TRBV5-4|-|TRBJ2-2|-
CASSPGSTGELFF
TGTGCCAGCAGCCCAGGATCCACCGGGGAGCTGTTTTTT
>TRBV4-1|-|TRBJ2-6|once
CASSPGDVGANVLTF
TGCGCCAGCAGCCCCGGTGATGTAGGGGCCAACGTCCTGACTTTC
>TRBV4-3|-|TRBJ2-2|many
CASSRGPMNTGELFF
TGCGCCAGCAGCCGAGGGCCGATGAACACCGGGGAGCTGTTTTTT
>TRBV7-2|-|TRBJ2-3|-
CASSLLTDTQYF
TGTGCCAGCAGCTTACTCACAGATACGCAGTATTTT
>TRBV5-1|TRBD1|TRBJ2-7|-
CASSFRTGYEQYF
TGCGCCAGCAGCTTCAGGACAGGCTACGAGCAGTACTTC
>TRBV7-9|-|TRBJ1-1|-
CASSLDQVNTEAFF
TGTGCCAGCAGCTTAGATCAGGTGAACACTGAAGCTTTCTTT
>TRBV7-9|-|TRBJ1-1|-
CASSLGSGTEAFF
TGTGCCAGCAGCTTAGGGTCGGGCACTGAAGCTTTCTTT
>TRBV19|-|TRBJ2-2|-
CAAAGSGELFF
TGTGCCGCCGCGGGGTCCGGGGAGCTGTTTTTT
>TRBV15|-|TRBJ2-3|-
CATSRDRGDTQYF
TGTGCCACCAGCAGAGATCGCGGGGATACGCAGTATTTT
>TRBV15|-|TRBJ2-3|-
CATSRVAPDTQYF
TGTGCCACCAGCAGAGTAGCCCCAGATACGCAGTATTTT
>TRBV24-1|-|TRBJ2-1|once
CATSEQADNYNEQFF
TGTGCCACCAGTGAACAGGCGGACAACTACAATGAGCAGTTCTTC
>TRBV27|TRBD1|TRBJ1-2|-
CASSRRTGDGYGYTF
TGTGCCAGCAGTCGGCGGACAGGGGATGGGTATGGCTACACCTTC
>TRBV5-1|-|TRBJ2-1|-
CASSLGLKNNEQFF
TGCGCCAGCAGCTTGGGACTAAAAAACAATGAGCAGTTCTTC
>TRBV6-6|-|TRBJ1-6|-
CASSYTRGPYNSPLHF
TGTGCCAGCAGCTACACAAGGGGTCCCTATAATTCACCCCTCCACTTT
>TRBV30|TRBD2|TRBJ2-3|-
CAWSPSPLAGVPDTQYF
TGTGCCTGGAGTCCCTCTCCCCTAGCGGGAGTACCAGATACGCAGTATTTT
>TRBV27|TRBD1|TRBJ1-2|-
CASSLDRGLHGYTF
TGTGCCAGCAGTCTCGACAGGGGGCTTCATGGCTACACCTTC
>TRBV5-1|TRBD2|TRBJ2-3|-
CASSPTSVTDTQYF
TGCGCCAGCAGCCCCACTAGCGTTACAGATACGCAGTATTTT
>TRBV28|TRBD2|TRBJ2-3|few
CASSLVREVTDTQYF
TGTGCCAGCAGTTTAGTGCGGGAGGTAACAGATACGCAGTATTTT
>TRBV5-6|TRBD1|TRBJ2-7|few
CASSATGTGVYEQYF
TGTGCCAGCAGCGCCACCGGGACAGGGGTATACGAGCAGTACTTC
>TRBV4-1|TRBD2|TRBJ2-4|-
CASSQVVAGGQAIQYF
TGCGCCAGCAGCCAAGTTGTAGCGGGAGGGCAGGCCATTCAGTACTTC
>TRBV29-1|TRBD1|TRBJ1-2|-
CSVGRDRGRGYTF
TGCAGCGTTGGGCGGGACAGGGGTCGGGGCTACACCTTC
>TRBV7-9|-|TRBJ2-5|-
CASSLASGIWTQYF
TGTGCCAGCAGCTTAGCGTCCGGGATATGGACCCAGTACTTC
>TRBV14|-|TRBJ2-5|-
CASSQVYETQYF
TGTGCCAGCAGCCAAGTTTATGAGACCCAGTACTTC
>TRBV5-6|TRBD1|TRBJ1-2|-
CASSLRDRAHGYTF
TGTGCCAGCAGCCTCCGGGACAGGGCCCATGGCTACACCTTC
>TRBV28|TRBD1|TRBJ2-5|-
CASSEDRGLMTQYF
TGTGCCAGCAGTGAGGACAGGGGCCTAATGACCCAGTACTTC
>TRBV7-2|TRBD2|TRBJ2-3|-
CASSLRGLAGGYNTDTQYF
TGTGCCAGCAGCTTAAGGGGACTAGCGGGGGGCTATAACACAGATACGCAGTATTTT
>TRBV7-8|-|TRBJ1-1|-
CASSLEVAGGSNTEAFF
TGTGCCAGCAGCTTAGAGGTTGCGGGTGGATCTAACACTGAAGCTTTCTTT
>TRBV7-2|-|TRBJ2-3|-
CASSLVQGMRTDTQYF
TGTGCCAGCAGCTTAGTCCAGGGTATGAGAACAGATACGCAGTATTTT
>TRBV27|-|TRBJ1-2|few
CASSPGQRMSYGYTF
TGTGCCAGCAGTCCGGGACAACGGATGTCTTATGGCTACACCTTC
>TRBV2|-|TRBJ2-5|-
CASSPTENQETQYF
TGTGCCAGCAGTCCGACAGAGAACCAAGAGACCCAGTACTTC
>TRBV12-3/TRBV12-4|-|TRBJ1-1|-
CASSIKMSTEAFF
TGTGCCAGCAGTATAAAGATGAGCACTGAAGCTTTCTTT
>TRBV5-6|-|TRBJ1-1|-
CASTHFRRGWITEAFF
TGTGCCAGCACTCACTTCAGAAGGGGCTGGATCACTGAAGCTTTCTTT
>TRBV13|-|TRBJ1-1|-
CASSRRIGEDTEAFF
TGTGCCAGCAGCCGCAGAATTGGGGAGGACACTGAAGCTTTCTTT
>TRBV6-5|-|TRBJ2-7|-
CASSQGQRYYEQYF
TGTGCCAGCAGCCAAGGACAGCGTTACTACGAGCAGTACTTC
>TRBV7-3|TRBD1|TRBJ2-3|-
CASSFSGTGGTPTQYF
TGTGCCAGCAGCTTCTCCGGGACAGGGGGCACTCCTACGCAGTATTTT
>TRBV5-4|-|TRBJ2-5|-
CASSSKTAPRTTQYF
TGTGCCAGCAGCTCCAAGACAGCCCCTAGGACGACCCAGTACTTC
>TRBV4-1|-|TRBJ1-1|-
CASSLLGGNTEAFF
TGCGCCAGCAGCCTCCTGGGGGGGAACACTGAAGCTTTCTTT
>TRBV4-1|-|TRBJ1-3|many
CASSQEGRGYSGNTIYF
TGCGCCAGCAGCCAAGAAGGTCGCGGATACTCTGGAAACACCATATATTTT
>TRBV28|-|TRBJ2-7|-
CASSPPEGSHEQYF
TGTGCCAGCAGTCCCCCAGAGGGCTCCCACGAGCAGTACTTC